Listed here are 27 T cell receptor beta chains from one sample, sequenced in a study of T cells in Graves' hyperthyroidism and ophthalmopathy. The CDR3 regions of TCR beta were amplified from RNA transcripts. Using the HTBI primer set, a first-round RT-PCR was run on the TCR CDR3. TCRdb re-derived calls from the multiplex PCR reads in MiXCR, one entry per CDR3 protein. The sample holds fewer than 110,000 distinct CDR3 sequences, about a sixth seen once. The sample taken for sequencing was blood. The source is a woman between 50 and 59 years old with Graves' hyperthyroidism.

In its sample, this clonotype was seen a few times. The chain couples TRBV10-3 to TRBJ2-1, with 9 bases matching TRBD2. Germline CDR1 is ENHRY and CDR2 is SYGVKD. Unmatched junction bases numbered 9, after V lost 10 bases and J lost 8 bases. The CDR3 is made up of 13 amino acids. CDR3 sequence (DNA): TGTGCCACAGTAGCGGGAGTGCGGGATGAGCAGTTCTTC. This translates into CATVAGVRDEQFF.

This clonotype was counted many times. This chain joins TRBV2 and TRBJ2-1, with 8 bases aligning to TRBD2. Germline CDR1 SNHLY, CDR2 FYNNEI. The CDR3 extends over 13 amino acids. Trimming at V came to 10 bases and at J to 1 base, leaving 3 bases not matched to a gene. The chain's CDR3 is CATGRDSYNEQFF. DNA of the CDR3: TGTGCCACCGGGAGGGATTCCTACAATGAGCAGTTCTTC.

The CDR3 sequence is CASSPETGGRQETQYF. CDR3 coding DNA: TGTGCCAGCAGTCCCGAGACAGGGGGCCGTCAAGAGACCCAGTACTTC. V is TRBV12-3 or TRBV12-4 and J is TRBJ2-5; 10 bases are shared with TRBD1. The CDR3 loop spans 16 amino acids. V lost 5 bases, J lost 2 bases, and 8 bases stayed unmatched.

This clonotype turned up a few times. An end of the junction does not agree with germline; a read error may underlie this. This rearrangement joins TRBV28 to TRBJ1-6; no clear D. The CDR3 has 14 residues. Germline V gives CDR1 MDHEN, CDR2 SYDVKM. The CDR3 DNA sequence: TGTGCCAGCACCGAGCTGGGTACGAATTCACTCCTCCACTTT. As protein: CASTELGTNSLLHF.

The chain links TRBV28 to TRBJ2-7; 9 bases agree with TRBD1. The length of the CDR3 is 14 residues. Trimming removed 5 bases from V and 2 bases from J; junction bases left unmatched: 4. The germline CDR1 and CDR2 sequences are MDHEN and SYDVKM. In DNA form, the CDR3 reads TGTGCCAGCAGTGTACAGGGGGCCCCCTACGAGCAGTACTTC. The encoded protein is CASSVQGAPYEQYF.

The sample holds many counts of this clonotype. The CDR3 spells CASSEDRDPYEQYF. CDR3 sequence (DNA): TGTGCCAGCAGTGAGGACAGGGACCCCTACGAGCAGTACTTC. This chain uses TRBV12-3 or TRBV12-4 with TRBJ2-7; 8 bases are a match to TRBD1. Unmatched junction bases numbered 5, after V lost 5 bases and J lost 2 bases. This CDR3 contains 14 residues.

This clonotype showed up many times. J is TRBJ2-1 and V is TRBV24-1; 14 bases are shared with TRBD2. Germline trimming cut 10 bases from V and 3 bases from J; bases unmatched to any gene: 16. The germline gives CDR1 KGHDR, CDR2 SFDVKD. This CDR3 has 19 residues. CDR3 in amino acids: CATPKRGTSGSPFYNEQFF. CDR3 DNA sequence: TGTGCCACGCCAAAAAGGGGGACTAGCGGGAGTCCCTTCTACAATGAGCAGTTCTTC.

This clonotype was seen only a few times. V usage is TRBV20-1 and J usage is TRBJ1-1, with a possible D match to TRBD1 (5 bases). The V gene's germline CDR1 is DFQATT and CDR2 SNEGSKA (reference sequence). CDR3 length equals 16 residues. V lost 3 bases and J 3 bases, leaving 20 bases between the germline ends. Here the CDR3 DNA reads TGCAGTGCTAGGATTTTCACGAGGGGCGAAGACACTGAAGCTTTCTTT. Residues: CSARIFTRGEDTEAFF.

The table lists this clonotype with many counts. The V gene is TRBV27, the J gene TRBJ2-7; possibly TRBD2 for D (5 bases). CDR3 length equals 16 residues. Germline V gene sequence: CDR1 MNHEY, CDR2 SMNVEV (reference sequence). Trimming left V 5 bases short and J 0 bases short, with 17 bases between. CDR3 protein: CASSPRPGLSSYEQYV. The CDR3 bases are TGTGCCAGCAGTCCAAGACCCGGACTGAGCTCCTACGAGCAGTACGTC.

This clonotype came up many times. The rearrangement uses TRBV4-1 and TRBJ2-7; 10 nucleotides agree with TRBD2. CDR1 and CDR2 from the germline V gene are MGHRA and YSYEKL. V lost 1 base, J lost 5 bases, and 11 bases stayed unmatched. The CDR3 runs to 17 residues. The CDR3 region has the DNA TGCGCCAGCAGCCAAGGACATACGAGCGGGAGGGTCCACGAGCAGTACTTC. Its translation: CASSQGHTSGRVHEQYF.

This chain uses TRBV15 with TRBJ1-1, with D uncertain. CDR1 LNHNV and CDR2 YYDKDF come from the germline V gene (reference sequence). Trimming pared 0 bases from V and 2 bases from J, leaving 10 bases between. This CDR3 has 15 residues. This CDR3 reads CATSRDGGLNTEAFF. The CDR3 region has the DNA TGTGCCACCAGCAGAGATGGTGGCCTCAACACTGAAGCTTTCTTT.

Many counts were recorded for this clonotype. J is TRBJ2-5 and V is TRBV5-1; 7 nucleotides align to TRBD2. Germline CDR1 reads SGHRS; CDR2 reads YFSETQ. CDR3 length: 16 residues. The V gene end was trimmed by 4 bases and the J gene end by 2 bases; junction bases not matched to a gene: 11. The CDR3 coding sequence is TGCGCCAGCAGCCTCCTCCCTAGCGGAATACAAGAGACCCAGTACTTC. Its translation: CASSLLPSGIQETQYF.

In its sample, this clonotype was seen many times. V usage is TRBV7-9 and J usage is TRBJ2-5, with D hard to call. The CDR3 loop spans 14 amino acids. Trimming cost V 5 bases and J 4 bases, with 14 bases left between them. The germline CDR1 and CDR2 sequences are SEHNR and FQNEAQ (reference sequence). CDR3 sequence (DNA): TGTGCCAGCAGCCCGGGCCTTTCCCGAGAGACCCAGTACTTC. Translating gives CASSPGLSRETQYF.

This clonotype was counted at least ten times. The chain combines TRBV2 with TRBJ1-6; 7 bases are shared with TRBD1. The germline CDR1 and CDR2 sequences are SNHLY and FYNNEI. Unmatched junction bases numbered 9, after V lost 6 bases and J lost 7 bases. This CDR3 region has 15 residues. The CDR3 sequence: CASRALAGGNSPLHF. CDR3 in DNA: TGTGCCAGCAGGGCTCTCGCAGGGGGAAATTCACCCCTCCACTTT.

Comment on this clonotype: Sequence at one end of the junction differs from germline and may be a read error. The chain has TRBV7-7 and TRBJ2-7; a weak D match, TRBD1 (6 bases). This CDR3 contains 13 residues. Germline assignment: CDR1 SSHAT and CDR2 FNYEAQ (reference sequence). The CDR3: CASSLQGNSEQYF. Here the CDR3 DNA reads TGTGCTAGCAGCTTACAGGGAAATAGCGAGCAGTACTTC.

In this sample, this clonotype turned up many times. The chain couples TRBV18 to TRBJ2-1; D unresolved. Germline values: CDR1 KGHSH, CDR2 LQKENI. Deletions cut 6 bases from V and 7 bases from J, with 22 bases between. The CDR3 runs 16 residues. In DNA, the CDR3 is TGTGCCAGCTCCCGAAGCCTTTTAGACCCCACTAATGAGCAGTTCTTC. Translation gives CASSRSLLDPTNEQFF.

This clonotype was recorded at least ten times. V usage is TRBV7-9 and J usage is TRBJ1-5, with D tentatively TRBD1 (6 bases). Germline CDR1 is SEHNR and CDR2 is FQNEAQ (reference sequence). V was cut by 5 bases and J by 2 bases, with 16 bases left in between. The CDR3 covers 16 residues. The chain's CDR3 is CASSALDRAGNQPQHF. The CDR3 DNA sequence: TGTGCCAGCAGCGCACTGGACAGAGCGGGCAATCAGCCCCAGCATTTT.

Many counts were recorded for this clonotype. The chain is built from TRBV29-1 and TRBJ2-1; 7 bases agree with TRBD2. V shed 7 bases, J shed 6 bases, and the junction held 15 bases outside the gene matches. Germline V gene sequence: CDR1 SQVTM, CDR2 ANQGSEA. The CDR3 length is 15 residues. The CDR3 coding sequence is TGCAGCGCAGATTATCCTCTAGCGGCTCTCAATGAGCAGTTCTTC. Encoded protein: CSADYPLAALNEQFF.

The CDR3 nucleotides are TGCAGTGATACAGGGGGGGCGGGGGAAGATACGCAGTATTTT. It codes for CSDTGGAGEDTQYF. This rearrangement joins TRBV20-1 to TRBJ2-3, with D maybe TRBD1 (8 bases). The V gene's germline CDR1 is DFQATT and CDR2 SNEGSKA (reference sequence). V was trimmed by 7 bases and J by 5 bases, leaving 19 bases between them. This CDR3 is built from 14 residues.

This clonotype was recorded once. The chain uses TRBV12-5 and TRBJ2-5; D ambiguous. Germline assignment: CDR1 LGHNT and CDR2 FRNRAP. V dropped 1 base and J dropped 7 bases, with 7 bases sitting between them. The CDR3 is 12 amino acids. In nucleotides, the CDR3 is TGTGCTAGTGGTTTGGACGACCGGACCCAGTACTTC. This sequence encodes CASGLDDRTQYF.

This clonotype was seen only a few times. The V and J genes are TRBV20-1 and TRBJ2-2; 10 positions match TRBD2. Looked up from germline, CDR1 is DFQATT and CDR2 is SNEGSKA (reference sequence). The J segment lost 7 bases and the V segment lost 5 bases, leaving 7 bases of the junction unmatched. This CDR3 is built from 14 residues. Here the CDR3 reads CSAPRLAGIGELFF. CDR3 bases: TGCAGTGCTCCCCGACTAGCGGGCATCGGGGAGCTGTTTTTT.

The sample holds many counts of this clonotype. The chain recombines TRBV20-1 with TRBJ2-4, with D hard to call. CDR3 size: 14 residues. Trimming removed 1 base from V and 0 bases from J, with 7 bases in between. In germline, CDR1 is DFQATT, CDR2 SNEGSKA (reference sequence). CDR3 protein: CSARASVAKNIQYF. CDR3 in DNA: TGCAGTGCTAGAGCGTCAGTAGCCAAAAACATTCAGTACTTC.

This clonotype showed up many times. The chain uses TRBV12-3 or TRBV12-4 and TRBJ2-1; a possible D gene is TRBD2 (5 bases). Trimming left V 5 bases short and J 2 bases short, with 10 bases between. This CDR3 is built from 14 residues. The CDR3 DNA follows: TGTGCCAGCAGTCCCTCCGGGGCCTACAATGAGCAGTTCTTC. Amino acids: CASSPSGAYNEQFF.

This clonotype showed up just a few times. The chain employs TRBV20-1 and TRBJ2-5; TRBD2 agrees at 16 bases. Germline V gene data show CDR1 as DFQATT and CDR2 as SNEGSKA (reference sequence). The CDR3 sequence is 16 residues long. Trimming cost V 6 bases and J 9 bases; bases outside gene matches: 13. The CDR3, as DNA: TGCAGTGCCCCCGGGACCGGGACTAGCGGGAGGGCCGCCCAGTACTTC. This translates into CSAPGTGTSGRAAQYF.

Ten or more counts support this clonotype. The chain couples TRBV19 to TRBJ1-5; weak D call: TRBD1 (5 bases). CDR1 and CDR2 from the germline V gene are LNHDA and SQIVND (reference sequence). This CDR3 is 15 amino acids long. The V and J ends lost 9 bases and 2 bases respectively, with 17 bases between them. For the CDR3, the DNA is TGTGCCAGCGCCGGGCAGGGCCTTGGCAATCAGCCCCAGCATTTT. Its translation is CASAGQGLGNQPQHF.

In its sample, this clonotype was seen many times. The genes are TRBV5-1 and TRBJ2-3; D unresolved. Per the germline V gene, CDR1 is SGHRS and CDR2 is YFSETQ. This CDR3 region has 15 residues. V was trimmed by 3 bases and J by 3 bases, leaving 14 bases between them. Here the CDR3 reads CASSSQKGGTDTQYF. The CDR3 bases are TGCGCCAGCAGCTCTCAGAAGGGCGGTACAGATACGCAGTATTTT.

V and J are TRBV15 and TRBJ2-1, with unresolved D. The V gene lost 0 bases and the J gene lost 10 bases, with 4 bases spanning the gap. The length of the CDR3 is 11 residues. Germline CDR1 LNHNV, CDR2 YYDKDF (reference sequence). The CDR3 spells CATSREGEQFF. Written as DNA, the CDR3 is TGTGCCACCAGCAGAGAGGGCGAGCAGTTCTTC.